These 8 T cell receptor beta chains were sequenced from one sample in a study of shared clonotypes between healthy human individuals. Here immunoSEQ multiplex PCR was the method, and the copy in TCRdb shows in-frame clones only, minus some. The sample lists around 2.5 million clones, 93% seen once, with approximately 0.36% in the top ten. Sequenced sample: naive CD4+ T cells from PBMCs. Subset described: CD45RA+ positively selected. The receptors derive from a man aged 18 to 35 in good health. Some clones in this sample may be carry-over from other donors' samples.

This clone occurred once. The V call is TRBV7-9, the J call TRBJ2-1; D unclear. Germline CDR1 and CDR2: SEHNR and FQNEAQ (reference sequence). The ends were cut back, 5 bases at V and 10 bases at J, with 12 bases in the middle. This CDR3 comprises 12 residues. The CDR3 loop reads CASSPFFSEQFF. The DNA for the CDR3 is TGTGCCAGCAGCCCCTTCTTCAGCGAGCAGTTCTTC. The full variable domain, completed using reference TRBV7-9 and TRBJ2-1, is DTGVSQNPRHKITKRGQNVTFRCDPISEHNRLYWYRQTLGQGPEFLTYFQNEAQLEKSRLLSDRFSAERPKGSFSTLEIQRTEQGDSAMYLCASSPFFSEQFFGPGTRLTVL.

This clone showed up just once. V and J are TRBV11-2 and TRBJ2-5; D is uncertain. This CDR3 has 13 residues. The germline CDR1 and CDR2 sequences are SGHAT and FQNNGV. V was shortened by 5 bases and J by 9 bases, with 16 bases between the two germline ends. The CDR3, as DNA: TGTGCCAGCAGCCTGACCCCGCCCCAGGCCCAGTACTTC. It is translated as CASSLTPPQAQYF.

The V and J genes are TRBV7-3 and TRBJ2-5; the D gene is possibly TRBD1 (5 bases). The CDR3 is made up of 14 amino acids. The V and J ends lost 3 bases and 7 bases respectively, with 15 bases between them. Per germline, CDR1 SGHTA and CDR2 FQGTGA. DNA of the CDR3: TGTGCCAGCAGCTTGAGTACCATAACAGGGACCCAGTACTTC. Residues: CASSLSTITGTQYF.

This clone was picked up one time. The chain recombines TRBV5-1 with TRBJ2-1; TRBD2 agrees at 10 bases. Germline CDR1 and CDR2: SGHRS and YFSETQ. The CDR3 spans 14 residues. Germline trimming cut 10 bases from V and 5 bases from J; bases unmatched to any gene: 9. The CDR3 DNA follows: TGCGCCTCCCGGACTAGCGGAGGGAACAATGAGCAGTTCTTC. It codes for CASRTSGGNNEQFF. The full variable domain, with the rest looked up from reference TRBV5-1 and TRBJ2-1, is KAGVTQTPRYLIKTRGQQVTLSCSPISGHRSVSWYQQTPGQGLQFLFEYFSETQRNKGNFPGRFSGRQFSNSRSEMNVSTLELGDSALYLCASRTSGGNNEQFFGPGTRLTVL.

The genes are TRBV18 and TRBJ2-3; 9 bases align to TRBD2. The CDR3 is 16 residues long. V shed 1 base and J 2 bases; nucleotides not matched to a gene: 4. Germline CDR1 is KGHSH and CDR2 is LQKENI. CDR3 sequence reads: CASSPRLAESTDTQYF. For the CDR3, the DNA is TGTGCCAGCTCACCACGACTAGCGGAGTCCACAGATACGCAGTATTTT.

The chain couples TRBV5-1 to TRBJ2-4; TRBD1 or TRBD2 may be the D gene (6 bases each). Trimming took off 3 bases at V and 13 bases at J, with 20 bases between the two ends. This CDR3 region has 14 residues. Germline V gene data show CDR1 as SGHRS and CDR2 as YFSETQ. The CDR3 DNA is TGCGCCAGCAGCTACCTACCTACGGAGGGACACCAGTACTTC. This gives the protein CASSYLPTEGHQYF. Combining the CDR3 with reference TRBV5-1 and TRBJ2-4 gives the whole variable domain KAGVTQTPRYLIKTRGQQVTLSCSPISGHRSVSWYQQTPGQGLQFLFEYFSETQRNKGNFPGRFSGRQFSNSRSEMNVSTLELGDSALYLCASSYLPTEGHQYFGAGTRLSVL.

The chain combines TRBV28 with TRBJ1-3, with a possible D match to TRBD1 (6 bases). The germline V gene encodes CDR1 MDHEN and CDR2 SYDVKM. The CDR3 contains 17 residues. V was trimmed by 6 bases and J by 4 bases, leaving 22 bases between them. The CDR3, as DNA: TGTGCCAGCAGAAACTCAGACGGCAGGGGCAACGGAAACACCATATATTTT. Protein: CASRNSDGRGNGNTIYF. Together with reference TRBV28 and TRBJ1-3, the CDR3 gives the full variable domain: DVKVTQSSRYLVKRTGEKVFLECVQDMDHENMFWYRQDPGLGLRLIYFSYDVKMKEKGDIPEGYSVSREKKERFSLILESASTNQTSMYLCASRNSDGRGNGNTIYFGEGSWLTVV.

V and J are TRBV9 and TRBJ1-1; D is undetermined. This CDR3 is built from 14 residues. V was shortened by 4 bases and J by 0 bases, with 10 bases between the two germline ends. CDR1 and CDR2 (germline): SGDLS, YYNGEE. CDR3 bases: TGTGCCAGCAGCCCCGACGGTATGAACACTGAAGCTTTCTTT. Its translation: CASSPDGMNTEAFF.